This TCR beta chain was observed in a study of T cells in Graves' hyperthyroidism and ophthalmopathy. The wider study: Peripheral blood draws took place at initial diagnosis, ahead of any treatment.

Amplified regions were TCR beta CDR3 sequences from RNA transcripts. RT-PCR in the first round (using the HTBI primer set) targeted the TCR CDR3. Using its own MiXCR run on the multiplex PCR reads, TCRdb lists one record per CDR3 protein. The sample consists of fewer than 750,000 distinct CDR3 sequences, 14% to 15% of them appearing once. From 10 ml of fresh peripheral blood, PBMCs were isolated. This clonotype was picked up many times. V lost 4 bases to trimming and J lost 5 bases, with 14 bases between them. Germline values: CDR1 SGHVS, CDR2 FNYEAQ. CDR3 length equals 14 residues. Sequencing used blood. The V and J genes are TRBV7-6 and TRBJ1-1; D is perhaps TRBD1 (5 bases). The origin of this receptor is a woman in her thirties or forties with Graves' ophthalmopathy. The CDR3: CASSSDGGRTEAFF. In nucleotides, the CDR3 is TGTGCCAGCAGCTCCGATGGGGGACGGACTGAAGCTTTCTTT.